The clone carrying this TCR beta chain was seen at least ten times. No antigen is known for it. This entry comes from a study of T cells in Graves' hyperthyroidism and ophthalmopathy. Study-level points and caveats: Ophthalmopathy got predicted by the model a median approximately 6.3 months before its onset. Researchers found most expanded thyroid clonotypes above 0.001 in blood as well.

Trimming cost V 5 bases and J 4 bases; bases outside gene matches: 9. CDR3 length equals 16 residues. Germline V gives CDR1 SGHAT, CDR2 FQNNGV. Uncontrolled infection, other autoimmune disease, pregnancy and lactation each barred patients from inclusion. TCR beta CDR3 sequences were amplified from RNA transcripts. The HTBI primer set drove a first-round RT-PCR of the TCR CDR3. Each CDR3 protein gets one entry after TCRdb re-called the multiplex PCR reads with MiXCR. The sample yields around 600,000 distinct CDR3 sequences, roughly 16% seen once. The chain joins TRBV11-2 to TRBJ2-2, with 8 bases lining up with TRBD2. The sequence derives from a woman in her forties with Graves' ophthalmopathy. The specimen was blood. The CDR3 sequence: CASSPLAGGSTGELFF. CDR3 in DNA: TGTGCCAGCAGCCCCTTGGCGGGAGGAAGCACCGGGGAGCTGTTTTTT.